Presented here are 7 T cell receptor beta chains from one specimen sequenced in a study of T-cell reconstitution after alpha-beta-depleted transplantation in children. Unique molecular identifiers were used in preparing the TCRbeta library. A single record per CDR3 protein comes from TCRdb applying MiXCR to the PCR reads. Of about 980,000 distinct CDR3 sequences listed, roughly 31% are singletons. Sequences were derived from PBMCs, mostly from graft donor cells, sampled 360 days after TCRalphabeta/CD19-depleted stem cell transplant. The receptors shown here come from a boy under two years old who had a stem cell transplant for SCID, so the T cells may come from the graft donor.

CDR3 region: CASSFQLAGGGGEQFF. In nucleotides, the CDR3 is TGTGCCAGCAGCTTCCAACTAGCGGGGGGCGGGGGTGAGCAGTTCTTC. The rearrangement links TRBV7-9 to TRBJ2-1; 12 nucleotides match TRBD2. The CDR3 is 16 amino acids. Germline loops: CDR1 SEHNR, CDR2 FQNEAQ (reference sequence). V shed 3 bases, J shed 9 bases, and the junction held 9 bases outside the gene matches. The full variable domain, rest sourced from reference TRBV7-9 and TRBJ2-1, is DTGVSQNPRHKITKRGQNVTFRCDPISEHNRLYWYRQTLGQGPEFLTYFQNEAQLEKSRLLSDRFSAERPKGSFSTLEIQRTEQGDSAMYLCASSFQLAGGGGEQFFGPGTRLTVL.

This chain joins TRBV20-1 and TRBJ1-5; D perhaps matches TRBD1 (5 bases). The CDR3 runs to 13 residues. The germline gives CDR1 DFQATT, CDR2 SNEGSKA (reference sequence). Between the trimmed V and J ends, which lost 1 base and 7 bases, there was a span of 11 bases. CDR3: CSARGGGEQPQHF. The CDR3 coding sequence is TGCAGTGCTAGAGGCGGGGGAGAACAGCCCCAGCATTTT.

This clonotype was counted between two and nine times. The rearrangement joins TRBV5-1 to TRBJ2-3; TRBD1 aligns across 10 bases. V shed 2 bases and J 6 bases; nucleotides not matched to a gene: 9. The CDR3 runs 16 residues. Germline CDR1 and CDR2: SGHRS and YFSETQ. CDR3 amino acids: CASSLDRGLNIDTQYF. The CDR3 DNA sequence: TGCGCCAGCAGCTTAGACAGGGGGCTTAACATTGATACGCAGTATTTT.

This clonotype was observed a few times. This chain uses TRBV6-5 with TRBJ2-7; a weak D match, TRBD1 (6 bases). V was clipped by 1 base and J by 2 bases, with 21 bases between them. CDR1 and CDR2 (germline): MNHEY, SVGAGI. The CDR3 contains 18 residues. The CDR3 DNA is TGTGCCAGCAGTTACTATCCTCTATTTGAGGACAGAACCTACGAGCAGTACTTC. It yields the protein CASSYYPLFEDRTYEQYF.

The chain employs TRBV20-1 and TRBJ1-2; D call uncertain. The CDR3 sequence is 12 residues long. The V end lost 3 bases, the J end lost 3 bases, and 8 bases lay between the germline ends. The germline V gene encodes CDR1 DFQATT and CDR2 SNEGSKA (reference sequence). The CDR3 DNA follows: TGCAGTGCTAGGGGGATAGACTATGGCTACACCTTC. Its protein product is CSARGIDYGYTF.

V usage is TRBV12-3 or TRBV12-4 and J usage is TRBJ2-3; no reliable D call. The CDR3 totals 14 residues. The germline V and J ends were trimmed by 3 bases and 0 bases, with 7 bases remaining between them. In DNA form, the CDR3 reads TGTGCCAGCAGTTTTGACCTTAGCACAGATACGCAGTATTTT. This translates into CASSFDLSTDTQYF.

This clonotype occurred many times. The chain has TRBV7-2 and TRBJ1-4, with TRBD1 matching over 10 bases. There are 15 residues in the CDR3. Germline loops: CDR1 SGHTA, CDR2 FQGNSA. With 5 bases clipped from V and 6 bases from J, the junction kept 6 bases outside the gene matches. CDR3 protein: CASSLGQGFYEKLFF. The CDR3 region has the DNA TGTGCCAGCAGCCTGGGACAGGGGTTTTATGAAAAACTGTTTTTT.